The T cell receptor (beta chain) described here comes from a study of T cells in Graves' hyperthyroidism and ophthalmopathy. The wider study: Pretreatment peripheral blood was obtained at initial diagnosis.

In this sample, this clonotype turned up a few times. Amplified regions were TCR beta CDR3 sequences from RNA transcripts. The TCR CDR3 was amplified in a first-round RT-PCR using the HTBI primer set. One entry per CDR3 protein results from TCRdb running MiXCR on the multiplex PCR reads. The sample has about 330,000 distinct CDR3 sequences, around 15% seen once. The CDR3 runs 18 residues. Trimming pared 6 bases from V and 1 base from J, leaving 27 bases between. Germline V gives CDR1 DFQATT, CDR2 SNEGSKA (reference sequence). The material sequenced was blood. The chain has TRBV20-1 and TRBJ1-1; possible D gene TRBD1, 5 bases. This receptor was taken from a woman aged 40-49 years with Graves' ophthalmopathy. The CDR3 sequence is CSALGGLLPTGKNTEAFF. The CDR3 bases are TGCAGTGCCCTTGGGGGATTGCTCCCCACGGGCAAGAACACTGAAGCTTTCTTT.